The 5 T cell receptor beta chains below come from one sample, sequenced in a study of blood T cell repertoires in COVID-19. The protocol was immunoSEQ multiplex PCR, while the TCRdb copy is restricted to in-frame clones and leaves out a portion. This sample has around 270,000 clones, with around 85% found just once. Sequenced material: PBMCs or T cells enriched from blood (not recorded which). The origin of the receptors is a woman in her twenties or thirties who had recovered from COVID-19.

The chain uses TRBV21-1 and TRBJ2-2; TRBD2, the table's D call, was not compared with the DNA. TRBV21-1 is termed a pseudogene. This CDR3 has 14 residues. The CDR3 region has the DNA TGTGCCAGCCCGACTAGAAACGACACCGGGGAGCTGTTTTTT. Translated: CASPTRNDTGELFF.

The J gene is TRBJ1-1, the V gene TRBV15, with D perhaps matching TRBD1 (6 bases). In germline, CDR1 is LNHNV, CDR2 YYDKDF (reference sequence). V lost 6 bases, J lost 3 bases, and 20 bases lay in between. CDR3 size: 16 residues. The CDR3 spells CATSRGRGKTDTEAFF. The CDR3 nucleotides read TGTGCCACCAGTAGGGGCAGGGGTAAAACGGACACTGAAGCTTTCTTT.

The table lists this clone with a few counts. J is TRBJ1-2 and V is TRBV30, with D hard to call. Germline assignment: CDR1 GTSNPN and CDR2 SVGIG (reference sequence). The germline V and J ends were trimmed by 3 bases and 1 base, with 6 bases remaining between them. The CDR3 has 12 amino acids. The CDR3 sequence: CAWSLDNYGYTF. CDR3 bases: TGTGCCTGGAGCCTAGATAACTATGGCTACACCTTC.

The chain joins TRBV25-1 to TRBJ2-6, with D possibly being TRBD2 (5 bases). The length of the CDR3 is 14 residues. V was clipped by 4 bases and J by 4 bases, with 8 bases between them. Germline V gene sequence: CDR1 MGHDK, CDR2 SYGVNS. The CDR3 nucleotides read TGTGCCAGCAGTGGAGGGTCCGGGGCCAACGTCCTGACTTTC. Translating gives CASSGGSGANVLTF.

The gene calls are TRBV11-2 and TRBJ1-4; 10 bases match TRBD1. The germline gives CDR1 SGHAT, CDR2 FQNNGV. V shed 5 bases, J shed 10 bases, and the junction held 13 bases outside the gene matches. The CDR3 is made up of 16 amino acids. CDR3 residues: CASSHPPRQGAGKLFF. The CDR3 DNA sequence: TGTGCCAGCAGCCACCCTCCGAGACAGGGGGCCGGAAAACTGTTTTTT.